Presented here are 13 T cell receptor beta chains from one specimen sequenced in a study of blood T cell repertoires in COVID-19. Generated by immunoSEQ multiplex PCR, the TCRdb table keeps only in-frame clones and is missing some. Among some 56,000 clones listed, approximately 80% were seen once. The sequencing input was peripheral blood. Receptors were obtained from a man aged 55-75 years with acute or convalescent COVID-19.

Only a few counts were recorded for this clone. The CDR3 spells CASSALAGERTQYF. As DNA, the CDR3 is TGTGCCAGCAGTGCTTTAGCGGGGGAGCGGACCCAGTACTTC. The chain joins TRBV2 to TRBJ2-5; 9 positions match TRBD2. Trimming cost V 4 bases and J 7 bases; bases outside gene matches: 7. Germline V gene data show CDR1 as SNHLY and CDR2 as FYNNEI. The CDR3 runs to 14 residues.

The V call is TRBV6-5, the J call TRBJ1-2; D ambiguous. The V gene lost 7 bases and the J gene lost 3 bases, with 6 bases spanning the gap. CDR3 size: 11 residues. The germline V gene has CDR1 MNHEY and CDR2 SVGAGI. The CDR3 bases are TGTGCCAGCACCCAGGACTATGGCTACACCTTC. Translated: CASTQDYGYTF.

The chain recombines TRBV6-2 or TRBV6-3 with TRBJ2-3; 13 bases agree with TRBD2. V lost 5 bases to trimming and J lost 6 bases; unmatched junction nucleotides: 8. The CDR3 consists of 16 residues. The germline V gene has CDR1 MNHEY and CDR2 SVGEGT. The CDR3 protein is CASSRTSGGRTDTQYF. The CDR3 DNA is TGTGCCAGCAGTAGGACTAGCGGGGGCAGGACGGATACGCAGTATTTT.

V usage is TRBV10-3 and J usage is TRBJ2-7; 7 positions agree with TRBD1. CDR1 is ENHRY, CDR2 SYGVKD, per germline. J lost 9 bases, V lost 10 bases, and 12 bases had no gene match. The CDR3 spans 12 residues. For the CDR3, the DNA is TGTGCCACGTGGGACAGCCTTGGTGGGCAGTACTTC. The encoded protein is CATWDSLGGQYF.

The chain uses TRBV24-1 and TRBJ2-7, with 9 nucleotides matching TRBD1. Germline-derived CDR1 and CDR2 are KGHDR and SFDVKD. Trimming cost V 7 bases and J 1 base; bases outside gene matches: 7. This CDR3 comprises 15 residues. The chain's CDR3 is CATRSSGTGSYEQYF. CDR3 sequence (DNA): TGTGCCACCAGGTCTTCCGGGACAGGGTCCTACGAGCAGTACTTC.

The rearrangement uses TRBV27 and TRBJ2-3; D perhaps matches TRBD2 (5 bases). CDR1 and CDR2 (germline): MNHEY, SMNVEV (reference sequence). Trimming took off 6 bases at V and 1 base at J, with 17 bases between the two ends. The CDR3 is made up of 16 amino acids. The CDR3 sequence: CASSPLGEGGTDTQYF. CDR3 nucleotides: TGTGCCAGCAGCCCACTGGGTGAGGGAGGCACAGATACGCAGTATTTT.

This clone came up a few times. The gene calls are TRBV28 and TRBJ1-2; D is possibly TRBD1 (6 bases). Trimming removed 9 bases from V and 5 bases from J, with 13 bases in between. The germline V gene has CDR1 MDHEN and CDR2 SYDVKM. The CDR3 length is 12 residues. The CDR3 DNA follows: TGTGCCAGTGGACAGTCCTCTTATGGCTACACCTTC. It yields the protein CASGQSSYGYTF.

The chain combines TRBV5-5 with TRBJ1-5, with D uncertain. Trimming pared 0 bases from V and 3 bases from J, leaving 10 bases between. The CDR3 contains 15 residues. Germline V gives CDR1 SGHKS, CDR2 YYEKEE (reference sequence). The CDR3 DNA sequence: TGTGCCAGCAGCTTGGGGGAGTGGGACAATCAGCCCCAGCATTTT. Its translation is CASSLGEWDNQPQHF.

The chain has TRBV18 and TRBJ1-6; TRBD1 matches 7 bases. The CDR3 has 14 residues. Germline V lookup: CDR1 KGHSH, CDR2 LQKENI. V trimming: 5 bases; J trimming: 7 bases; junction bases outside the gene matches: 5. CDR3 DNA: TGTGCCAGCTCAAAGGACAGGTTAAATTCACCCCTCCACTTT. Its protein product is CASSKDRLNSPLHF.

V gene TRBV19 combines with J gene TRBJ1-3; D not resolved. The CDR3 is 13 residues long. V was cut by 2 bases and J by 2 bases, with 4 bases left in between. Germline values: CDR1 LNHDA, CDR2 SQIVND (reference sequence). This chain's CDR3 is CASSITAGNTIYF. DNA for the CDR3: TGTGCCAGTAGTATAACAGCTGGAAACACCATATATTTT.

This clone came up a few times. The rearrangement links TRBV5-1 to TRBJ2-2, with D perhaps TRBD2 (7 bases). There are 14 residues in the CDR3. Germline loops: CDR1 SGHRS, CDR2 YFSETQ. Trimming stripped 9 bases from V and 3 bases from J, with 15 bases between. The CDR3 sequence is CATSEGGDTGELFF. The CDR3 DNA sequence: TGCGCCACTTCCGAAGGGGGGGACACCGGGGAGCTGTTTTTT.

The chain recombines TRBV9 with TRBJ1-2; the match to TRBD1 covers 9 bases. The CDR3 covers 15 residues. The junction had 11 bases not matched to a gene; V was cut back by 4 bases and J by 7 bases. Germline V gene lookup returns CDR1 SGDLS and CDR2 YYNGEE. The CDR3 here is CASSPSGTGIRGYTF. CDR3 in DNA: TGTGCCAGCAGCCCGTCCGGGACAGGGATTCGTGGCTACACCTTC.

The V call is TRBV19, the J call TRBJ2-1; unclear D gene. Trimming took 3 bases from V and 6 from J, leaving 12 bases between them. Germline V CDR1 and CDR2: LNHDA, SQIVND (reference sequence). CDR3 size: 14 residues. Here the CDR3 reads CASSMFQAGNEQFF. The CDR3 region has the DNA TGTGCCAGTAGTATGTTTCAAGCAGGCAATGAGCAGTTCTTC. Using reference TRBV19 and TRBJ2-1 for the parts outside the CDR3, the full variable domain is DGGITQSPKYLFRKEGQNVTLSCEQNLNHDAMYWYRQDPGQGLRLIYYSQIVNDFQKGDIAEGYSVSREKKESFPLTVTSAQKNPTAFYLCASSMFQAGNEQFFGPGTRLTVL.